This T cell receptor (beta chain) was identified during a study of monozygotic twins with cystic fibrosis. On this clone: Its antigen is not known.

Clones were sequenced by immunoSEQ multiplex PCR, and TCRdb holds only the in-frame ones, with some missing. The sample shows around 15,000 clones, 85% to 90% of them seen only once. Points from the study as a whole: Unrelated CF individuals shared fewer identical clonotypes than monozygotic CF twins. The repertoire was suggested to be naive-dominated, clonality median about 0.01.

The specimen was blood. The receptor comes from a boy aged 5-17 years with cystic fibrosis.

The CDR3 sequence: CASSYQIQGNEQFF. The CDR3 bases are TGTGCCAGCAGTTACCAGATACAGGGGAATGAGCAGTTCTTC. This chain uses TRBV6-6 with TRBJ2-1; 7 bases match TRBD1. The germline CDR1 and CDR2 sequences are MNHNY and SVGAGI (reference sequence). This CDR3 spans 14 amino acids. Germline trimming cut 2 bases from V and 7 bases from J; bases unmatched to any gene: 5.